This is a list of T cell receptor beta chains from one sample in a study of blood T cell repertoires in COVID-19. TCRdb's copy holds only in-frame clones and misses some; the assay was immunoSEQ multiplex PCR. The sample records approximately 110,000 clones, roughly 85% being singletons. Sequencing was performed on peripheral blood. The receptors were sampled from a human donor in a cohort sampled during active COVID-19. CDR3s include the opening cysteine and the closing phenylalanine or tryptophan. The D gene is left open where the match is weak. Size is stated for part of the rows, as once, few or many counts, or as a class when the clone is expanded.

d_call j_call clone_size v_call cdr3_length cdr3_nt cdr3_aa
TRBD2 TRBJ2-5 NA TRBV29-1 12 TGCAGCGTTGATCTAGCGGCGGAGACCCAGTACTTC CSVDLAAETQYF
TRBD1 TRBJ1-1 NA TRBV7-2 15 TGTGCCAGCAGCACCGGACAGCCAGGGGGCACTGAAGCTTTCTTT CASSTGQPGGTEAFF
TRBD1 TRBJ2-7 few TRBV7-9 17 TGTGCCAGCAGTTTTAGGCTGGGGCGGACAGGCGCCTACGAGCAGTACTTC CASSFRLGRTGAYEQYF
NA TRBJ2-7 NA TRBV5-1 14 TGCGCCAGCAGTCTGGGGGGACGCTCCTACGAGCAGTACTTC CASSLGGRSYEQYF
NA TRBJ2-7 NA TRBV4-1 15 TGCGCCAGCAGCCAAGAGTTCCTACCTCCCTACGAGCAGTACTTC CASSQEFLPPYEQYF
NA TRBJ2-1 NA TRBV7-3 13 TGTGCCAGCAGCTTGCGGCCCGGGGATGAGCAGTTCTTC CASSLRPGDEQFF
TRBD1 TRBJ2-1 NA TRBV24-1 14 TGTGCCACCAGAGACAGGGGTTCCAACAATGAGCAGTTCTTC CATRDRGSNNEQFF
NA TRBJ2-7 NA TRBV10-3 13 TGTGCCATCAGTGAGAGGAGGGGCTACGAGCAGTACTTC CAISERRGYEQYF
NA TRBJ2-7 NA TRBV19 13 TGTGCCAGTAGTCGACAGGCCCCGGGTGAGCAGTACTTC CASSRQAPGEQYF
NA TRBJ1-4 NA TRBV28 15 TGTGCCAGCAGTTTCTTCGGGGGGGATAATGAAAAACTGTTTTTT CASSFFGGDNEKLFF
NA TRBJ1-3 NA TRBV2 13 TGTGCCAGCAGTTTCGGGGTTGGGGACACCATATATTTT CASSFGVGDTIYF
NA TRBJ1-1 NA TRBV4-2 16 TGTGCCAGCAGCTCAGAGGGATTGCGGGGGGGGACTGAAGCTTTCTTT CASSSEGLRGGTEAFF
NA TRBJ2-5 NA TRBV7-6 12 TGTGCCAGCAGCCCCTACCAAGAGACCCAGTACTTC CASSPYQETQYF
TRBD1 TRBJ2-5 few TRBV19 16 TGTGCCAGTAGTACCTCACCGGGACAGGGAATGGAGACCCAGTACTTC CASSTSPGQGMETQYF
NA TRBJ1-1 once TRBV9 14 TGTGCCAGCAGCGTAGGCGGGGCCAATACTGAAGCTTTCTTT CASSVGGANTEAFF
NA TRBJ2-2 NA TRBV14 17 TGTGCCAGCAGCCAAGATGCCCGCGGGTGGTTAACCGGGGAGCTGTTTTTT CASSQDARGWLTGELFF
NA TRBJ2-2 NA TRBV4-3 13 TGCGCCAGCAGCCAAGATTCGACTGGGGAGCTGTTTTTT CASSQDSTGELFF
TRBD2 TRBJ2-3 NA TRBV7-3 16 TGTGCCAGCAGCAGAGGGGGAGCGGGAGGAAAAGATACGCAGTATTTT CASSRGGAGGKDTQYF
NA TRBJ2-7 NA TRBV5-5 13 TGTGCCAGCAGCGAACGGGTCTCCTACGAGCAGTACTTC CASSERVSYEQYF
NA TRBJ2-1 NA TRBV15 16 TGTGCCACCAGCTCTCGTGCGGGCGCGATCGGCAATGAGCAGTTCTTC CATSSRAGAIGNEQFF
TRBD1 TRBJ1-1 NA TRBV3-1/TRBV3-2 14 TGTGCCAGCAGCCTCTCCGACAGGGACGCTGAAGCTTTCTTT CASSLSDRDAEAFF
TRBD2 TRBJ2-7 NA TRBV9 15 TGTGCCAGCAGCGTAGGACTAGCGGGAGCCTACGAGCAGTACTTC CASSVGLAGAYEQYF
NA TRBJ1-5 NA TRBV30 14 TGTGCCTGGAGTCAGGGGTTGGGGAATCAGCCCCAGCATTTT CAWSQGLGNQPQHF
NA TRBJ2-3 NA TRBV5-4 13 TGTGCCAGCAGCTTGGTCCCAACAGATACGCAGTATTTT CASSLVPTDTQYF
NA TRBJ2-2 NA TRBV14 16 TGTGCCAGCAGCCGTTTGGCAGGCCAAGGCCACGGGGAGCTGTTTTTT CASSRLAGQGHGELFF
NA TRBJ1-5 NA TRBV29-1 20 TGCAGCGCCGACCCTTCCCCGTGGGCTGATCATTTAGATAGCAATCAGCCCCAGCATTTT CSADPSPWADHLDSNQPQHF
NA TRBJ1-5 NA TRBV21-1 15 TGTGCCAGCAGCAAAGGAGGCAGCTTCAATCAGCCCCAGCATTTT CASSKGGSFNQPQHF
NA TRBJ1-5 few TRBV6-6 12 TGTGCCAGCACCTATAGCAATCAGCCCCAGCATTTT CASTYSNQPQHF
NA TRBJ2-1 NA TRBV7-9 14 TGTGCCAGCAAACCTGCAGGGTTCTACAATGAGCAGTTCTTC CASKPAGFYNEQFF
TRBD2 TRBJ2-5 once TRBV28 15 TGTGCCAGCAGTTTAAGCGGGAGGGCCCAAGAGACCCAGTACTTC CASSLSGRAQETQYF
TRBD2 TRBJ2-7 NA TRBV10-2 18 TGCGCCAGCAGGAGGGGGGGGACTAGCGGAACTGCCACCTACGAGCAGTACTTC CASRRGGTSGTATYEQYF